Given below is one TCR beta chain in context. The method was immunoSEQ multiplex PCR; TCRdb's version includes in-frame clones alone and lacks a portion of them. The top ten clones hold 7% to 9% of a sample with 190,000 or so clones, roughly four fifths of them seen once. The data derive from a study of blood T cell repertoires in COVID-19. On the study more broadly: The analysed material was cDNA or gDNA that came from T cells, B-cell-depleted T cells, or PBMCs.

Germline CDR1 reads SGHRS; CDR2 reads YFSETQ. The V end lost 4 bases, the J end lost 2 bases, and 15 bases lay between the germline ends. This CDR3 contains 15 residues. The specimen sequenced was PBMCs or T cells enriched from blood (not recorded which). The clonotype comes from a man in his forties who had recovered from COVID-19. The chain joins TRBV5-1 to TRBJ1-2; possible D gene TRBD1, 6 bases. This CDR3 reads CASSKLTGTNYGYTF. The CDR3, as DNA: TGCGCCAGCAGCAAACTAACAGGGACAAACTATGGCTACACCTTC.